The present TCR beta chain was sequenced within a study of cytomegalovirus exposure and HLA in healthy donors. Findings and limits, study-wide: Another analysis was done later, and it associated 15,000 to 20,000 TCR beta sequences with HLA alleles at 0.05 false discovery rate. It was reported that TCR beta sequences correctly inferred the HLA-A and HLA-B alleles for most subjects. When presence/absence was analysed, sequencing depth was taken to be roughly uniform across donors. It was shown in a later analysis that HLA-associated TCR beta chains were more clonally expanded than other, equally common chains.

PCR employed 60 Vbeta and 13 Jbeta primers. Repertoires were generated with immunoSEQ multiplex PCR, while TCRdb's copy carries only in-frame clones and drops some. This sample has 150,000 or so clones, with roughly 80% found just once. On this clone itself: The antigen is undetermined.

The sequence came from a man between 18 and 35 years old in good health and CMV-seropositive. Specimen: PBMCs.

The CDR3 sequence is CATSRAWGGDMNTEAFF. The CDR3 DNA reads as TGTGCCACCAGCAGAGCATGGGGGGGGGACATGAACACTGAAGCTTTCTTT. The gene calls are TRBV15 and TRBJ1-1; maybe TRBD1 (6 bases). From germline, CDR1 is LNHNV and CDR2 YYDKDF (reference sequence). This CDR3 has 17 residues. V was cut by 1 base and J by 0 bases, with 15 bases left in between.